The 30 T cell receptor beta chains below come from one sample, sequenced in a study of T cells in Graves' hyperthyroidism and ophthalmopathy. From RNA transcripts, TCR beta CDR3 regions were amplified. The HTBI primer set was used in a first-round RT-PCR of the TCR CDR3. Using its own MiXCR run on the multiplex PCR reads, TCRdb lists one record per CDR3 protein. This sample has about 58,000 distinct CDR3 sequences, with 40% to 55% found just once. Sequenced input: blood. The receptors shown here come from a woman in her 30s with Graves' ophthalmopathy.

This clonotype occurred once. The junction differs from germline at one of its ends, possibly a read error. The V and J genes are TRBV7-7 and TRBJ2-1, with unresolved D. The CDR3 has 15 amino acids. The germline V gene encodes CDR1 SSHAT and CDR2 FNYEAQ (reference sequence). The CDR3 sequence is CASTISLAPNNEQFF. In DNA form, the CDR3 reads TGTGCTAGCACTATCAGCTTGGCGCCTAACAATGAGCAGTTCTTC.

This rearrangement joins TRBV7-3 to TRBJ2-7, with 10 nucleotides matching TRBD2. The CDR3 loop spans 15 amino acids. CDR1 is SGHTA and CDR2 is FQGTGA in the germline V gene. V trimming: 4 bases; J trimming: 2 bases; junction bases outside the gene matches: 5. The CDR3 DNA is TGTGCCAGCAGCTCAGCGGGAGGGCCAGCCTACGAGCAGTACTTC. This translates into CASSSAGGPAYEQYF.

A word on this clonotype: The missing conserved phenylalanine or tryptophan at the end of this CDR3 makes a read error likely. The chain employs TRBV9 and TRBJ2-2; 13 bases map to TRBD2. The germline V gene encodes CDR1 SGDLS and CDR2 YYNGEE. The CDR3 is 14 amino acids. Written as DNA, the CDR3 is TGTTCCAGCAGCGGACTAGCGGGAGTCGGGGAGCTGTTTTGT. It codes for CSSSGLAGVGELFC.

The J gene is TRBJ2-1, the V gene TRBV10-2, with D unclear. This CDR3 is 13 amino acids long. Germline loops: CDR1 WSHSY, CDR2 SAAADI. The V end lost 11 bases, the J end lost 9 bases, and 20 bases lay between the germline ends. This CDR3 reads CARCETVWGEQFF. As DNA, the CDR3 is TGCGCCCGCTGTGAGACCGTTTGGGGTGAGCAGTTCTTC.

This clonotype occurred many times. This chain connects TRBV4-2 to TRBJ2-7; 7 nucleotides agree with TRBD2. The germline V gene encodes CDR1 LGHNA and CDR2 YNFKEQ. V was pared by 1 base and J by 3 bases, with 6 bases of the junction left unmatched. CDR3 length: 15 residues. CDR3 in amino acids: CASSQASGNLYEQYF. The CDR3 DNA sequence: TGTGCCAGCAGCCAAGCGAGCGGGAACCTCTACGAGCAGTACTTC.

This chain uses TRBV10-1 with TRBJ2-1; the match to TRBD2 covers 10 bases. Trimming at V came to 4 bases and at J to 8 bases, leaving 8 bases not matched to a gene. Germline V gene data show CDR1 as WNHNN and CDR2 as SYGVQD (reference sequence). The CDR3 totals 15 residues. For the CDR3, the DNA is TGCGCCAGCAGTGTCGGGCCTAGCGGGAGCTATGAGCAGTTCTTC. Translating gives CASSVGPSGSYEQFF.

This clonotype was counted many times. J is TRBJ2-2 and V is TRBV12-3 or TRBV12-4; a weak D match, TRBD1 (6 bases). V lost 3 bases and J lost 9, with 14 bases in between. CDR3 length equals 14 residues. The CDR3, as DNA: TGTGCCAGCAGTTTGGGTCAGGGGAGTAGGGAGCTGTTTTTT. Encoded protein: CASSLGQGSRELFF.

This clonotype was seen more than once but under ten times. The chain uses TRBV18 and TRBJ2-7, with 14 bases that match TRBD2. The CDR3 runs to 14 residues. Germline values: CDR1 KGHSH, CDR2 LQKENI. Trimming cost V 6 bases and J 3 bases; bases outside gene matches: 1. In nucleotides, the CDR3 is TGTGCCAGCTCCGGACTAGCGGGAGGCTACGAGCAGTACTTC. It codes for CASSGLAGGYEQYF.

The CDR3 region is CASSSSGRAAGELFF. CDR3 coding DNA: TGTGCCAGCAGCAGCAGCGGGAGGGCCGCCGGGGAGCTGTTTTTT. V gene TRBV7-2 combines with J gene TRBJ2-2, with 10 bases identical to TRBD2. The CDR3 is 15 residues long. The V segment lost 5 bases and the J segment 6 bases; nucleotides outside the gene matches: 6. Germline-derived CDR1 and CDR2 are SGHTA and FQGNSA.

The table lists this clonotype with many counts. CDR3 sequence reads: CASSLRLYGYTF. The CDR3 bases are TGTGCCAGCAGTTTACGTCTGTATGGCTACACCTTC. The chain combines TRBV28 with TRBJ1-2; D is uncertain. CDR3 length: 12 amino acids. Germline CDR1 is MDHEN and CDR2 is SYDVKM. Between the trimmed V and J ends, which lost 2 bases and 5 bases, there was a span of 6 bases.

For this clonotype: As the CDR3 is not closed by the conserved phenylalanine or tryptophan, this likely results from a read error. This sequence joins TRBV5-4 and TRBJ2-7; D is perhaps TRBD1 or TRBD2 (5 bases each). The germline V gene has CDR1 SGHNT and CDR2 YYREEE (reference sequence). CDR3 size: 14 residues. The CDR3 sequence: CTSSTGRESYEQYL. The CDR3 DNA reads as TGTACCAGCAGCACGGGACGTGAGTCCTACGAGCAGTACCTC.

About this clonotype: The CDR3 end shows no conserved phenylalanine or tryptophan, and so a read error is likely. The chain has TRBV7-2 and TRBJ1-1; D ambiguous. The V end lost 2 bases, the J end lost 5 bases, and 15 bases lay between the germline ends. Germline V gives CDR1 SGHTA, CDR2 FQGNSA. The CDR3 runs 15 residues. The chain's CDR3 is CASSLLMFERTEAFS. The CDR3, as DNA: TGTGCCAGCAGCTTATTGATGTTTGAGAGGACTGAAGCTTTCTCT.

The chain is built from TRBV4-1 and TRBJ2-7, with TRBD2 identical over 8 bases. The germline V gene encodes CDR1 MGHRA and CDR2 YSYEKL. With 1 base clipped from V and 7 bases from J, the junction kept 0 bases outside the gene matches. The CDR3 totals 12 residues. The CDR3 region is CASSQGLAEQYF. The CDR3 nucleotides read TGCGCCAGCAGCCAAGGACTAGCGGAGCAGTACTTC.

This clonotype appeared a single time. The chain employs TRBV20-1 and TRBJ2-7; the D gene is possibly TRBD2 (5 bases). Germline values: CDR1 DFQATT, CDR2 SNEGSKA (reference sequence). The CDR3 length is 13 residues. Trimming removed 2 bases at V and 3 bases at J, with 11 bases between. The chain's CDR3 is CSARTSGYYEQYF. The DNA for the CDR3 is TGCAGTGCTAGAACCAGCGGTTACTACGAGCAGTACTTC.

In its sample, this clonotype was seen many times. V is TRBV2 and J is TRBJ1-5; D not certain. Germline CDR1 SNHLY, CDR2 FYNNEI. V was trimmed by 6 bases and J by 1 base, leaving 22 bases between them. This CDR3 contains 18 residues. The CDR3, as DNA: TGTGCCAGCAGCCCCGTGGAGGGAGGTTTTATAAGCAATCAGCCCCAGCATTTT. Its translation is CASSPVEGGFISNQPQHF.

Concerning this clonotype: The junction differs from germline at one of its ends, possibly a read error. CDR3 amino acids: CVSSEGSRYNEQFF. The CDR3 DNA follows: TGTGTCAGTAGTGAAGGGTCCAGATACAATGAGCAGTTCTTC. This chain links TRBV19 with TRBJ2-1; no definite D call. CDR1 is LNHDA, CDR2 SQIVND, per germline (reference sequence). The CDR3 is made up of 14 amino acids. The full variable domain, completed using reference TRBV19 and TRBJ2-1, is DGGITQSPKYLFRKEGQNVTLSCEQNLNHDAMYWYRQDPGQGLRLIYYSQIVNDFQKGDIAEGYSVSREKKESFPLTVTSAQKNPTAFYLCVSSEGSRYNEQFFGPGTRLTVL.

This clonotype has a handful of counts. CDR3 nucleotides: TGTGCCAGCTCACCTAGACTAGCGGCGAACACCGGGGAGCTGTTTTTT. Protein: CASSPRLAANTGELFF. The chain has TRBV18 and TRBJ2-2; 9 bases align to TRBD2. This CDR3 is built from 16 residues. V lost 3 bases and J lost 0; bases outside the gene matches: 2. Germline CDR1 is KGHSH and CDR2 is LQKENI.

This clonotype has at least ten counts. The V call is TRBV14, the J call TRBJ1-1; 8 bases line up with TRBD1. The CDR3 totals 17 residues. Looked up from germline, CDR1 is SGHDN and CDR2 is FVKESK. J gave up 0 bases and V 4 bases, and 10 bases lay outside the gene matches. The CDR3 DNA follows: TGTGCCAGCAGCCGCCGCCCAGGGGGCTTGATGAACACTGAAGCTTTCTTT. It specifies CASSRRPGGLMNTEAFF.

Many counts were recorded for this clonotype. J is TRBJ1-1 and V is TRBV7-3, with D uncertain. Trimming removed 7 bases from V and 0 bases from J, with 12 bases in between. Germline values: CDR1 SGHTA, CDR2 FQGTGA. The CDR3 is 14 amino acids. CDR3: CASKPPTLNTEAFF. The CDR3 nucleotides are TGTGCCAGCAAGCCGCCGACACTGAACACTGAAGCTTTCTTT.

Turning to this clonotype: A clone one base away is much larger, so this may be a read error. The rearrangement joins TRBV6-5 to TRBJ2-7, with 9 nucleotides matching TRBD2. This CDR3 is built from 17 residues. Germline lookup yields CDR1 MNHEY and CDR2 SVGAGI. The V and J ends lost 4 bases and 5 bases, in that order; junction bases with no gene match: 15. This chain's CDR3 is CASSLHGASGTSDEQYF. The CDR3 DNA follows: TGTGCCAGCAGTTTACACGGGGCTAGCGGGACTTCCGACGAGCAGTACTTC.

Worth noting for this clonotype: In this CDR3 the conserved last residue, phenylalanine or tryptophan, is missing, so a read error is likely. The J gene is TRBJ1-3, the V gene TRBV5-4; D is unresolved. Germline-derived CDR1 and CDR2 are SGHNT and YYREEE (reference sequence). Trimming removed 4 bases at V and 0 bases at J, with 11 bases between. The CDR3 length is 15 residues. This CDR3 is CASSLTVDSGNTIYL. As DNA, the CDR3 is TGTGCCAGCAGCCTGACGGTAGACTCTGGAAACACCATATATCTT.

This clonotype was counted at least ten times. V gene TRBV27 combines with J gene TRBJ2-7; TRBD1 or TRBD2 may be the D gene (5 bases each). Per germline, CDR1 MNHEY and CDR2 SMNVEV (reference sequence). CDR3 length equals 14 residues. V was shortened by 3 bases and J by 7 bases, with 16 bases between the two germline ends. CDR3 in amino acids: CASSLGPLPGEQYF. The DNA of the CDR3 is TGTGCCAGCAGTTTGGGACCCCTTCCGGGGGAGCAGTACTTC.

A remark on this clonotype: An end of the junction does not agree with germline; a read error may underlie this. The chain has TRBV6-1 and TRBJ2-5; 10 bases are shared with TRBD2. This CDR3 is 17 amino acids long. Germline V CDR1 and CDR2: MNHNS, SASEGT. CDR3 protein: CASGELSWASGRKTQYF. DNA of the CDR3: TGTGCCAGCGGTGAACTCTCCTGGGCTAGCGGGAGAAAGACCCAGTACTTC.

This clonotype has just a few counts. The V call is TRBV3-1, the J call TRBJ2-3; perhaps TRBD2 as D (7 bases). V lost 2 bases and J 2 bases, leaving 20 bases between the germline ends. The CDR3 contains 18 residues. Per the germline V gene, CDR1 is LGHDT and CDR2 is YNNKEL (reference sequence). The CDR3 region is CASSQSKGGGPLTDTQYF. CDR3 coding DNA: TGTGCCAGCAGCCAATCTAAGGGGGGAGGGCCCCTCACAGATACGCAGTATTTT.

Here the CDR3 reads CASSFSGRTNEQYF. The CDR3 DNA is TGTGCCAGCAGCTTTAGCGGGAGGACTAACGAGCAGTACTTC. V usage is TRBV7-3 and J usage is TRBJ2-7; TRBD2 agrees at 10 bases. Germline CDR1 is SGHTA and CDR2 is FQGTGA. The junction had 4 bases not matched to a gene; V was cut back by 3 bases and J by 5 bases. The CDR3 covers 14 residues.

In its sample, this clonotype was seen many times. J is TRBJ2-5 and V is TRBV5-4, with 7 bases that match TRBD1. The CDR3 covers 14 residues. Unmatched junction bases numbered 5, after V lost 1 base and J lost 5 bases. Germline values: CDR1 SGHNT, CDR2 YYREEE (reference sequence). CDR3 region: CASSLRDSAETQYF. CDR3 DNA: TGTGCCAGCAGCTTGAGGGACAGTGCGGAGACCCAGTACTTC. Using reference TRBV5-4 and TRBJ2-5 for the parts outside the CDR3, the full variable domain is ETGVTQSPTHLIKTRGQQVTLRCSSQSGHNTVSWYQQALGQGPQFIFQYYREEENGRGNFPPRFSGLQFPNYSSELNVNALELDDSALYLCASSLRDSAETQYFGPGTRLLVL.

This clonotype has ten or more counts. V is TRBV5-4 and J is TRBJ2-5; tentatively, D is TRBD2 (6 bases). The CDR3 is 13 residues long. Germline CDR1 reads SGHNT; CDR2 reads YYREEE (reference sequence). Trimming removed 4 bases at V and 4 bases at J, with 11 bases between. The chain's CDR3 is CASSLPGGETQYF. The CDR3 DNA follows: TGTGCCAGCAGCCTACCCGGGGGAGAGACCCAGTACTTC.

This clonotype was counted ten times or more. The rearrangement joins TRBV28 to TRBJ1-5; D is unclear. The CDR3 runs 14 residues. V was shortened by 2 bases and J by 6 bases, with 11 bases between the two germline ends. Germline V gene sequence: CDR1 MDHEN, CDR2 SYDVKM. This CDR3 reads CASSLGSFGQPQHF. CDR3 nucleotides: TGTGCCAGCAGTTTAGGGTCCTTCGGTCAGCCCCAGCATTTT.

This clonotype was detected many times. The chain joins TRBV20-1 to TRBJ2-1, with 7 nucleotides matching TRBD2. This CDR3 is built from 16 residues. Germline V lookup: CDR1 DFQATT, CDR2 SNEGSKA (reference sequence). J lost 4 bases, V lost 0 bases, and 9 bases had no gene match. The CDR3 nucleotides are TGCAGTGCTAGAGATCTAGGCGGGAGAGAGTACAATGAGCAGTTCTTC. This encodes CSARDLGGREYNEQFF.

This chain connects TRBV11-2 to TRBJ2-3; a weak D match, TRBD2 (6 bases). Trimming removed 3 bases at V and 6 bases at J, with 13 bases between. This CDR3 region has 14 residues. Germline-derived CDR1 and CDR2 are SGHAT and FQNNGV. The CDR3 spells CASSLRPRGDTQYF. The CDR3 DNA reads as TGTGCCAGCAGCTTGAGGCCTCGGGGGGATACGCAGTATTTT.